This T cell receptor beta chain is from a study of blood T cell dynamics during melanoma immunotherapy. In this sample, this clone turned up a few times. Documented time point: week 3, after first cycle of checkpoint inhibitor. Apart from a couple of fast progressors, RECIST 1.1 response was judged 12 weeks post-infusion. No patient had earlier systemic cancer treatment, concurrent immunosuppressants, or another active cancer. Trimming removed 1 base at V and 9 bases at J, with 7 bases between. CDR1 is SGHDN and CDR2 is FVKESK in the germline V gene. CDR3 size: 11 residues. Every bulk PBMC sample received the same 350 ng of DNA. Libraries were prepared by immunoSEQ multiplex PCR; TCRdb keeps only in-frame clonotypes and omits some of them. The sample records under 8,500 clones, about 85% being singletons.

Material: blood, obtained from a patient treated with checkpoint blockade. The TCR originated in a human donor with melanoma. This rearrangement joins TRBV14 to TRBJ2-7, with no clear D. DNA of the CDR3: TGTGCCAGCAGCCAAGGGCCGGGGCAGTACTTC. This translates into CASSQGPGQYF. Full variable domain (missing parts from reference TRBV14 and TRBJ2-7): EAGVTQFPSHSVIEKGQTVTLRCDPISGHDNLYWYRRVMGKEIKFLLHFVKESKQDESGMPNNRFLAERTGGTYSTLKVQPAELEDSGVYFCASSQGPGQYFGPGTRLTVT.